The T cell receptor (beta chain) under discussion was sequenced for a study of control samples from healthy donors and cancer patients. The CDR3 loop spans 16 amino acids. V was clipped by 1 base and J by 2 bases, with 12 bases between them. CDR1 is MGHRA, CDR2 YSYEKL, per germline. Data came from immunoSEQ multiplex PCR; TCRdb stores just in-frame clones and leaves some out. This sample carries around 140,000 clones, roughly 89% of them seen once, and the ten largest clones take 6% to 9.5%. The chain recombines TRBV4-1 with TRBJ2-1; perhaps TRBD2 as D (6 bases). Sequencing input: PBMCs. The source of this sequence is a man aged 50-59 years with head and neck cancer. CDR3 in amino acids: CASSQAGSGPYNEQFF. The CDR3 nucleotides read TGCGCCAGCAGCCAAGCCGGGAGCGGGCCCTACAATGAGCAGTTCTTC.